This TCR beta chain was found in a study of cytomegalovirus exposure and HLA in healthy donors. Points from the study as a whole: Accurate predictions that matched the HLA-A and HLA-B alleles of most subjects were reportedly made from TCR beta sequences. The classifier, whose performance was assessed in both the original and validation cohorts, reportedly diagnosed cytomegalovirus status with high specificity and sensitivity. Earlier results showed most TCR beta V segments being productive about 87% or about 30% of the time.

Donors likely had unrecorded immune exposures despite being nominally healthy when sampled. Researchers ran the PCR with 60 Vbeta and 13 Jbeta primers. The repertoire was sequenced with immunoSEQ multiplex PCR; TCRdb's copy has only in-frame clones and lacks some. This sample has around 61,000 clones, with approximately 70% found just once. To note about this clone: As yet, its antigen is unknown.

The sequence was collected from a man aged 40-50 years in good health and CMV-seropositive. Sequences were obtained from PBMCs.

The CDR3 DNA reads TGTGCCAGCAACAGACAGAACTCTGGGGCCAACGTCCTGACTTTC. Translated: CASNRQNSGANVLTF. The chain uses TRBV6-6 and TRBJ2-6; D possibly corresponds to TRBD1 (5 bases). The CDR3 is 15 residues long. CDR1 and CDR2 from the germline V gene are MNHNY and SVGAGI (reference sequence). The V end lost 7 bases, the J end lost 0 bases, and 10 bases lay between the germline ends.